This TCR beta chain was identified during a study of response to subunit inactivated influenza vaccine. Study-level points and caveats: Authors suggested each seasonal flu vaccination may recruit only limited numbers of new T cells.

In this sample, this clonotype turned up a few times. No antigen is known for it. TCRdb itself ran the RT-PCR reads through MiXCR, one entry per CDR3 protein. The sample has about 520,000 distinct CDR3 sequences; roughly 27% are singletons. Source: CD4+ T cells sorted from PBMCs, taken less than 6 days after vaccination. The clonotype was recovered from a man aged 50-60 years who received an inactivated influenza vaccine.

The CDR3 sequence: CASSLLQGGEKLFF. DNA for the CDR3: TGTGCCAGCAGCTTGCTACAGGGGGGTGAAAAACTGTTTTTT. The rearrangement links TRBV5-5 to TRBJ1-4; 8 bases fit TRBD1. The CDR3 runs 14 residues. J was trimmed by 7 bases and V by 1 base; bases with no gene match: 3. The V gene's germline CDR1 is SGHKS and CDR2 YYEKEE (reference sequence).